This entry is about one T cell receptor beta chain. The V end lost 5 bases, the J end lost 1 base, and 15 bases lay between the germline ends. This CDR3 comprises 17 residues. CDR1 and CDR2 (germline): SGHTA, FQGNSA. The sample belongs to a study of technical replicates of blood from a handful of donors. The assay was immunoSEQ multiplex PCR, and TCRdb's table has in-frame clones only and misses some. Of 55,000 to 75,000 clones in the sample, 85% to 95% were seen once. The chain carries TRBV7-2 and TRBJ1-6; unclear D gene. The specimen was PBMCs. This TCR was recovered from a human donor in good health. Some clones in this sample may be carry-over from other donors' samples. DNA of the CDR3: TGTGCCAGCAGCCCCCCCTTAGAACGATCCTATAATTCACCCCTCCACTTT. Protein product: CASSPPLERSYNSPLHF. The variable domain in full, completed from reference TRBV7-2 and TRBJ1-6, reads GAGVSQSPSNKVTEKGKDVELRCDPISGHTALYWYRQSLGQGLEFLIYFQGNSAPDKSGLPSDRFSAERTGGSVSTLTIQRTQQEDSAVYLCASSPPLERSYNSPLHFGNGTRLTVT.